This TCR beta chain comes out of a study of shared clonotypes between healthy human individuals. Study-level background: Per donor, three plates held CD4 naive cells, three held CD4 memory, two held CD8 naive and one held CD8 memory. Whole-study findings and limits: The small donor group covered limited genetic and exposure diversity.

CD45RO-negative, CCR7-positively selected cells formed the naive CD8 fraction, excluding terminally differentiated effector memory CD45RA+ cells. Libraries were prepared by immunoSEQ multiplex PCR; TCRdb keeps only in-frame clonotypes and omits some of them. The sample has about 1,900,000 clones, less than 95% seen once. A word on this clone: Its cognate antigen is unknown.

The CDR3 sequence is 13 residues long. CDR1 is SGHNT, CDR2 YYREEE, per germline (reference sequence). V was pared by 2 bases and J by 3 bases, with 8 bases between. The sequenced material came from naive CD8+ T cells sorted from blood. The chain links TRBV5-4 to TRBJ1-1; D is ambiguous. The receptor comes from a man aged 18-30 years in good health. CDR3 amino acids: CASSFEEYTEAFF. In nucleotides, the CDR3 is TGTGCCAGCAGCTTTGAGGAGTACACTGAAGCTTTCTTT.